Presented here are 5 T cell receptor beta chains from one specimen sequenced in a study of blood T cell repertoires in COVID-19. The data were produced by immunoSEQ multiplex PCR, yet TCRdb's version contains in-frame clones alone and is incomplete. The repertoire holds around 190,000 clones, with around 80% as singletons. Specimen: peripheral blood. The source of these receptors is a man between 65 and 79 years old with active or convalescent COVID-19.

The J gene is TRBJ2-2, the V gene TRBV5-1; the match to TRBD2 covers 7 bases. The CDR3 spans 16 residues. CDR1 SGHRS and CDR2 YFSETQ come from the germline V gene. After removal of 0 bases from V and 1 base from J, the junction contained 3 bases not matched to a gene. The CDR3 reads CASSLDAGENTGELFF. CDR3 sequence (DNA): TGCGCCAGCAGCTTGGACGCGGGAGAGAACACCGGGGAGCTGTTTTTT.

This clone was detected many times. The chain is built from TRBV2 and TRBJ2-6, with D possibly being TRBD1 (6 bases). The CDR3 is 14 amino acids. V was clipped by 6 bases and J by 0 bases, with 6 bases between them. Germline CDR1 reads SNHLY; CDR2 reads FYNNEI. The DNA for the CDR3 is TGTGCCAGCAGGGACAGCTCTGGGGCCAACGTCCTGACTTTC. Its translation is CASRDSSGANVLTF.

This chain connects TRBV6-5 to TRBJ1-1; 9 bases match TRBD1. The CDR3 has 14 amino acids. Germline loops: CDR1 MNHEY, CDR2 SVGAGI. J was trimmed by 1 base and V by 7 bases; bases with no gene match: 4. The CDR3 DNA reads TGTGCCAGCATCTTGGACAGGGGGAACACTGAAGCTTTCTTT. It is translated as CASILDRGNTEAFF.

The chain carries TRBV30 and TRBJ2-6; 8 positions match TRBD1. The V gene's germline CDR1 is GTSNPN and CDR2 SVGIG (reference sequence). V gave up 4 bases and J gave up 3 bases; unmatched junction bases: 5. The CDR3 totals 15 residues. Here the CDR3 DNA reads TGTGCCTGGACTCAGGGGGCGGATGGGGCCAACGTCCTGACTTTC. This gives the protein CAWTQGADGANVLTF.

The chain is built from TRBV4-3 and TRBJ1-6, with D possibly being TRBD1 (5 bases). Germline V gene data show CDR1 as LGHNA and CDR2 as YSLEER. The length of the CDR3 is 13 residues. The V and J ends lost 2 bases and 15 bases respectively, with 14 bases between them. The CDR3 DNA reads as TGCGCCAGCAGCCAAACAACAGGTCGGCTCCTCCACTTT. It is translated as CASSQTTGRLLHF.